A single TCR beta chain is shown here with its context. The germline V gene has CDR1 MNHNY and CDR2 SVGAGI (reference sequence). V lost 2 bases, J lost 1 base, and 5 bases lay in between. CDR3 length: 13 residues. This sample is part of a study of blood T cell repertoires in COVID-19. Using immunoSEQ multiplex PCR, the repertoire was profiled, and TCRdb retains in-frame clones only, with some absent. The table shows 430,000 or so clones, with 70% to 90% occurring only once. The chain links TRBV6-6 to TRBJ1-2; no firm D call. The sequenced sample was peripheral blood. The receptor was derived from a man aged 18 to 30 with COVID-19, enrolled during active disease. The CDR3 nucleotides are TGTGCCAGCAGTTACGGCTTTAACTATGGCTACACCTTC. It codes for CASSYGFNYGYTF.